Listed below are T cell receptor beta chains from one sample, sequenced in a study of T cell responses to AZD1222 COVID-19 vaccine. Assay used: immunoSEQ multiplex PCR; TCRdb lists only in-frame clones, some missing. This table holds approximately 57,000 clones, 75% to 90% found once. This material consisted of peripheral blood, taken on day 0 of AZD1222 vaccination. The receptors were sampled from an adult in good health. The CDR3 runs from the conserved cysteine through the conserved F or W. A D gene is named only where the DNA matches it firmly.

J gene	V gene	D gene	CDR3 length	CDR3 protein
TRBJ2-7	TRBV7-2	TRBD1	16	CASSLVSGQGGYEQYF
TRBJ2-7	TRBV7-9	NA	13	CASSFAGTYEQYF
TRBJ2-2	TRBV5-6	TRBD2	16	CASSPLQELASGELFF
TRBJ2-4	TRBV2	NA	13	CASRGWAKNIQYF
TRBJ1-5	TRBV19	NA	15	CASSILSFGNQPQHF
TRBJ2-1	TRBV27	TRBD1	16	CASSFMQGASYNEQFF
TRBJ2-2	TRBV7-3	NA	16	CASSLSGTPNTGELFF
TRBJ1-1	TRBV12-3/TRBV12-4	NA	13	CASSFREATEAFF
TRBJ1-2	TRBV12-3/TRBV12-4	NA	13	CASRERVGFGYTF
TRBJ2-1	TRBV28	NA	16	CASSLGSSDGFNEQFF
TRBJ1-5	TRBV3-1/TRBV3-2	TRBD1	15	CASSQNRGLNQPQHF
TRBJ1-5	TRBV19	TRBD1	14	CASSRTGRNQPQHF
TRBJ2-7	TRBV19	NA	13	CASGGGAPDEQYF
TRBJ2-5	TRBV3-1/TRBV3-2	TRBD2	15	CASSDSPTSFETQYF
TRBJ2-5	TRBV7-6	NA	11	CASSLYETQYF
TRBJ1-1	TRBV28	NA	13	CASSWGGVTEAFF
TRBJ1-1	TRBV27	TRBD1	13	CASRPTGETEAFF
TRBJ1-1	TRBV6-5	NA	15	CASSFAGRTGVKAFF
TRBJ1-5	TRBV27	TRBD1	13	CASRDRPNQPQHF
TRBJ2-1	TRBV7-3	NA	17	CASSLTLRSDSYNEQFF
TRBJ1-2	TRBV25-1	NA	13	CASSPGEAAGYTF
TRBJ1-1	TRBV28	NA	13	CASRTQGNTEAFF
TRBJ2-1	TRBV28	TRBD1	13	CATFRQGSNEQFF
TRBJ1-6	TRBV9	TRBD1	17	CASSVGQGASGNSPLHF
TRBJ1-4	TRBV19	NA	14	CASSKINPGEKLFF
TRBJ2-7	TRBV7-2	NA	15	CASSLAYGVQYEQYF
TRBJ2-7	TRBV11-3	NA	15	CASSVGTTSTDEQYF
TRBJ1-3	TRBV29-1	NA	15	CSVVPRAFAGNTIYF
TRBJ1-1	TRBV23-1	TRBD1	16	CASSRSRTGGITEAFF
TRBJ2-1	TRBV7-3	TRBD2	13	CASRTSGSNEQFF
TRBJ2-1	TRBV19	NA	14	CATNTRAGGYEQFF
TRBJ2-1	TRBV11-2	NA	11	CASTRGGEQFF
TRBJ2-1	TRBV19	NA	14	CASSTPLAPGEQFF
TRBJ2-5	TRBV6-5	NA	12	CASSTSVETQYF
TRBJ2-5	TRBV29-1	TRBD1	16	CSVEDGPGTAKETQYF
TRBJ2-1	TRBV29-1	TRBD1	15	CSVVGGQGAYNEQFF
TRBJ2-7	TRBV28	TRBD2	19	CASSSPWTSGMRVSYEQYF
TRBJ2-7	TRBV10-1	NA	14	CASRTAEPYYEQYF
TRBJ2-7	TRBV6-6	NA	16	CASSYGGRGSSYEQYF